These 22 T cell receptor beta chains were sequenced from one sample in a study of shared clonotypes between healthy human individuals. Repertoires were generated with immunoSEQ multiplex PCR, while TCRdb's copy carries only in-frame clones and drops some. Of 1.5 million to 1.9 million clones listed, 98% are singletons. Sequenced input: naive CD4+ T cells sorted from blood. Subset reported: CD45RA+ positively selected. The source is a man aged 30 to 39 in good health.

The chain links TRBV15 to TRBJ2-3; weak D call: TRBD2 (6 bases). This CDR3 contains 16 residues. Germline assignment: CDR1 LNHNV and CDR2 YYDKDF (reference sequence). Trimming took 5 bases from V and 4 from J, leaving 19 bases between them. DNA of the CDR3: TGTGCCACCAGCGCGACGAGCGGGCCCGTTGCAGATACGCAGTATTTT. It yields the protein CATSATSGPVADTQYF.

The CDR3 nucleotides are TGTGCCAGTAGTACGCTTGGTCCCTATGGCTACACCTTC. It specifies CASSTLGPYGYTF. This chain uses TRBV19 with TRBJ1-2; D unresolved. Germline CDR1 and CDR2: LNHDA and SQIVND (reference sequence). Trimming left V 4 bases short and J 4 bases short, with 10 bases between. This CDR3 spans 13 amino acids.

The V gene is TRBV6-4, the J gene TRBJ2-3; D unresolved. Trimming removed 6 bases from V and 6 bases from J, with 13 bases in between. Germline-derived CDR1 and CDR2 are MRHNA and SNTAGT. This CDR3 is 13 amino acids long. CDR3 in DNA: TGTGCCAGCAGCCCGGAGTCGACCGATACGCAGTATTTT. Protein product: CASSPESTDTQYF.

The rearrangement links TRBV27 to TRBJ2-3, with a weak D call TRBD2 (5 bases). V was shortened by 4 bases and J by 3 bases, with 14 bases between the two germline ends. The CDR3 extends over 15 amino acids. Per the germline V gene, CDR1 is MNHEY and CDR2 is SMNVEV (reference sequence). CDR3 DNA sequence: TGTGCCAGCAGTTCTCAGCGGTTGGGGACAGATACGCAGTATTTT. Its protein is CASSSQRLGTDTQYF.

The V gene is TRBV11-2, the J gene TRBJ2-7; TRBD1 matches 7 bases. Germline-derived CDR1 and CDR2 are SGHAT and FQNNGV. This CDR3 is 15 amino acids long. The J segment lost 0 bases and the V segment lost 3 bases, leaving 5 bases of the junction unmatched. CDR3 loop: CASSFDRVPSYEQYF. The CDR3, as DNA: TGTGCCAGCAGCTTCGACAGGGTCCCCTCCTACGAGCAGTACTTC.

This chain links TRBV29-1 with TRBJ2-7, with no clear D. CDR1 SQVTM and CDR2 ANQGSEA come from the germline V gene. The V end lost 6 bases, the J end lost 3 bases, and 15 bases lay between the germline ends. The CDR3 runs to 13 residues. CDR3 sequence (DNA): TGCAGCGTGGGCAGTGGCAGTTTCTACGAGCAGTACTTC. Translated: CSVGSGSFYEQYF.

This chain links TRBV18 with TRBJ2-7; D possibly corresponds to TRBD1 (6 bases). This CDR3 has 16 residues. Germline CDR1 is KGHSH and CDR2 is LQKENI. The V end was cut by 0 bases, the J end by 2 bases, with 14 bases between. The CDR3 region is CASSPPQGLSAYEQYF. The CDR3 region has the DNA TGTGCCAGCTCACCACCACAGGGTCTGAGTGCCTACGAGCAGTACTTC.

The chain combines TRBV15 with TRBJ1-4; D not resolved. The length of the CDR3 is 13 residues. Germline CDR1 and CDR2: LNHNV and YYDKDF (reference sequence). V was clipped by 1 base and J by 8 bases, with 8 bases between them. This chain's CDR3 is CATSRGREEKLFF. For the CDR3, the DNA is TGTGCCACCAGCAGAGGTCGGGAAGAAAAACTGTTTTTT.

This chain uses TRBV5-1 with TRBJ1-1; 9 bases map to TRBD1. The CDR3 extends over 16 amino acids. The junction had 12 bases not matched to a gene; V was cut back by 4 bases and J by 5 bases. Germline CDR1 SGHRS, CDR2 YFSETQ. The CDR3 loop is CASSRSWDRAETEAFF. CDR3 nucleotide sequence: TGCGCCAGCAGCCGAAGTTGGGACAGGGCGGAAACTGAAGCTTTCTTT.

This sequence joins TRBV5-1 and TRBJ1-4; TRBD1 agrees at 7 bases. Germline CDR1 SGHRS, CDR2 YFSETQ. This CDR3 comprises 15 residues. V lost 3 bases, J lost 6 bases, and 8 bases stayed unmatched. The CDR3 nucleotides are TGCGCCAGCAGCTACCACAGGGGAGGAGATGAAAAACTGTTTTTT. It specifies CASSYHRGGDEKLFF.

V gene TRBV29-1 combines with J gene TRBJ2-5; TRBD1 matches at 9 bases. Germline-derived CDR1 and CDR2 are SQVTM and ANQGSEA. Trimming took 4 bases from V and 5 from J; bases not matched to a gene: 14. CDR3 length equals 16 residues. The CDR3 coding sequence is TGCAGCGTTGTACCCCCTTCCGGGACAGGGTGGGAGACCCAGTACTTC. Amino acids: CSVVPPSGTGWETQYF.

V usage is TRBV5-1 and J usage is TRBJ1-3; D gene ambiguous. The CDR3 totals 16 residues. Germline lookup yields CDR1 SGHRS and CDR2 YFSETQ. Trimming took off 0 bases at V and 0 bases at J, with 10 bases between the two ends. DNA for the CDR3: TGCGCCAGCAGCTTGGACCAGTTTCACTCTGGAAACACCATATATTTT. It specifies CASSLDQFHSGNTIYF. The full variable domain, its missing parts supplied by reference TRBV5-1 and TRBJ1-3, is KAGVTQTPRYLIKTRGQQVTLSCSPISGHRSVSWYQQTPGQGLQFLFEYFSETQRNKGNFPGRFSGRQFSNSRSEMNVSTLELGDSALYLCASSLDQFHSGNTIYFGEGSWLTVV.

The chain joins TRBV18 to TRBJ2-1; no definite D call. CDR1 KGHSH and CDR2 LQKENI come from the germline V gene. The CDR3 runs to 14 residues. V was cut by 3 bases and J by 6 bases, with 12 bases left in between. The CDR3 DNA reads TGTGCCAGCTCACCCCAAACGGTGGGCAATGAGCAGTTCTTC. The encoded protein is CASSPQTVGNEQFF.

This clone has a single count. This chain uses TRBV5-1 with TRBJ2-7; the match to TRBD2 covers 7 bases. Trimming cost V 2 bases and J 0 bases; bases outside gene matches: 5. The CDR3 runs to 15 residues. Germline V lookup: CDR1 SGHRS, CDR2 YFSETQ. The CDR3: CASSFFASGSYEQYF. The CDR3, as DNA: TGCGCCAGCAGCTTCTTCGCTAGCGGCTCCTACGAGCAGTACTTC.

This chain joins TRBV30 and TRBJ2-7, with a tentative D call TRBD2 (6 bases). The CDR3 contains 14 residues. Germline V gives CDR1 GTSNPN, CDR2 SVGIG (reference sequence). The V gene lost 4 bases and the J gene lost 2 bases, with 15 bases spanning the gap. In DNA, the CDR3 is TGTGCCTGGAACTCCGGTGGAGGGACCTACGAGCAGTACTTC. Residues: CAWNSGGGTYEQYF.

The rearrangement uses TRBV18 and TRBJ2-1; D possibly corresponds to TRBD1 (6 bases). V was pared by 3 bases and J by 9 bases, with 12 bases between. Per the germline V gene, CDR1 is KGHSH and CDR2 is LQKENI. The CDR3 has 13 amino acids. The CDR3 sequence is CASSPGQVGEQFF. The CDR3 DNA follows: TGTGCCAGCTCACCGGGACAAGTGGGTGAGCAGTTCTTC.

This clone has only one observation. CDR3 nucleotides: TGTGCCATCAGTCCGGGAAGCACCGGGGAGCTGTTTTTT. Its protein product is CAISPGSTGELFF. The genes are TRBV10-3 and TRBJ2-2; tentatively, D is TRBD2 (5 bases). Germline-derived CDR1 and CDR2 are ENHRY and SYGVKD. The CDR3 sequence is 13 residues long. Trimming left V 5 bases short and J 4 bases short, with 8 bases between.

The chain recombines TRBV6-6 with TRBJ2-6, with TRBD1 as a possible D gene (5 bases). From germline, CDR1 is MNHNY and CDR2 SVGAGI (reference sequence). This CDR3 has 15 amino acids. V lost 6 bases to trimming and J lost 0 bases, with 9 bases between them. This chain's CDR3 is CASSGQLSGANVLTF. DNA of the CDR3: TGTGCCAGCAGCGGACAACTCTCTGGGGCCAACGTCCTGACTTTC.

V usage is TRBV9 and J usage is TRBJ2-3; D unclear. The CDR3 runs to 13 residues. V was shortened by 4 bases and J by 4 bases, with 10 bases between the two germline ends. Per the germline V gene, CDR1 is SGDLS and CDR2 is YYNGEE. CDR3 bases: TGTGCCAGCAGCCTTTCCCCCCCAGATACGCAGTATTTT. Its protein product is CASSLSPPDTQYF.

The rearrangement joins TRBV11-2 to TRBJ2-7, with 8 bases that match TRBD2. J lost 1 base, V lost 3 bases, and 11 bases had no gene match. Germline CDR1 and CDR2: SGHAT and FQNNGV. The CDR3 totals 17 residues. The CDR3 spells CASSFGSGRSVSYEQYF. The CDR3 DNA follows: TGTGCCAGCAGCTTTGGAAGCGGGAGAAGTGTGTCCTACGAGCAGTACTTC.

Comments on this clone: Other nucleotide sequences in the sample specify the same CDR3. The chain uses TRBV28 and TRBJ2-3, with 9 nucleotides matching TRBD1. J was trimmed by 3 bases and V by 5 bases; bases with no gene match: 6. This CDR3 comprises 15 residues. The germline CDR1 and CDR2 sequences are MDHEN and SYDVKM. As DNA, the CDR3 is TGTGCCAGCAGTCCACAGGGGGCTGGGACAGATACGCAGTATTTT. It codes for CASSPQGAGTDTQYF.

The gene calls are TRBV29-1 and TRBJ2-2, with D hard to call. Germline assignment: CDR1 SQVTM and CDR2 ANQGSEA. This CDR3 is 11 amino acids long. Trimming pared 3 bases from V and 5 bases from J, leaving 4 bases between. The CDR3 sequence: CSVDWTGELFF. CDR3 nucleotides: TGCAGCGTTGACTGGACCGGGGAGCTGTTTTTT.